Listed below are T cell receptor beta chains from one sample, sequenced in a study of tumor-infiltrating lymphocytes in primary liver carcinoma. TCRdb ran MiXCR on the multiplex PCR reads and lists one entry per CDR3 protein. The repertoire consists of 100,000 or so distinct CDR3 sequences, with 82% occurring once and the leading ten covering more than 15%. Sequencing was performed on liver tumor tissue from sampling region 3. The origin of the receptors is a man aged 35 to 55 with primary liver carcinoma and hepatitis B virus infection. Each CDR3 is given with its conserved first and last residue. The D gene is left open where the match is weak. Only some rows state a clone size, as once, few, many or a class for expanded clones.

v_call	d_call	j_call	clone_size	cdr3_nt	cdr3_aa
TRBV12-3/TRBV12-4	.	TRBJ1-6	.	TGTGCCATCAGTTTGAGAGCGGGGTCACCCCTCCACTTT	CAISLRAGSPLHF
TRBV9	.	TRBJ2-3	.	TGTGTCAGCAGCAGGATTGGCACAGGTACGCAGTATTTT	CVSSRIGTGTQYF
TRBV5-7	.	TRBJ2-5	.	TGTGCCAGCAACCCTAGCACTCGGGAGACCCAGTACTTC	CASNPSTRETQYF
TRBV29-1	.	TRBJ2-1	.	TGCAGCATTGATATGACTGCAGGGGTCGATGAGCAGTTCTTC	CSIDMTAGVDEQFF
TRBV6-1	TRBD2	TRBJ2-3	.	TGTGCCAGTGGGATCGCGGGAGGCGCAGATACGCAGTATTTT	CASGIAGGADTQYF
TRBV10-1	TRBD1	TRBJ2-7	few	TGCGCCAGCAGTGAGTCGACGGGACAGGGTGTTGACGGACGGTACTTC	CASSESTGQGVDGRYF
TRBV29-1	.	TRBJ2-3	many	TGCAGCTCAGGGGGGGGCACAGATACGCAGTATTTT	CSSGGGTDTQYF
TRBV11-2	.	TRBJ2-7	few	TGTGCCGGCAGCGTACGATGGGCAGGGGAAAACGAGCAGTACTTC	CAGSVRWAGENEQYF
TRBV11-1	.	TRBJ1-6	.	TGTCAGCAGCCGGACACTGGTTTCACCCTCCACTTT	CQQPDTGFTLHF
TRBV5-6	.	TRBJ1-2	.	TGTGCCAGCAGCCCCAACGGGGTGGGGGACTACACCTTC	CASSPNGVGDYTF
TRBV19	.	TRBJ2-1	.	TGTGCCAGTAGTATACAAGGCGTTTTGGTCAATGAGCAGTTTTTC	CASSIQGVLVNEQFF
TRBV11-2	.	TRBJ2-7	.	TGTGCCAGCGGCTACCAGATAGAGGCCTACGAGCAGTACTTC	CASGYQIEAYEQYF
TRBV6-2/TRBV6-3	.	TRBJ1-2	.	TGTGCCAGCAGTTACTTCCCGGACTGTCTTCAATTAGGCTACACCTTC	CASSYFPDCLQLGYTF
TRBV7-9	TRBD1	TRBJ2-6	.	TGTGCCAGCAGCTTATCGTTTGGACAGGGCTTCTCTAGAGGGGCCAACGCCCTGACTTTC	CASSLSFGQGFSRGANALTF
TRBV6-2/TRBV6-3	.	TRBJ2-3	.	TGTACCAGCAGTAGGGCTAGTGGGAGAACAGATACGCAGTATTTT	CTSSRASGRTDTQYF
TRBV4-3	.	TRBJ1-5	.	TGTGCCAGCAACCAAGATCAGGGAGGGGGAAAGCCCCAGCATTTT	CASNQDQGGGKPQHF
TRBV5-1	.	TRBJ2-2	.	TGCGCCAGCAGCTTACACCACAGGACGAACACCAGGGACCTGTTTTTT	CASSLHHRTNTRDLFF